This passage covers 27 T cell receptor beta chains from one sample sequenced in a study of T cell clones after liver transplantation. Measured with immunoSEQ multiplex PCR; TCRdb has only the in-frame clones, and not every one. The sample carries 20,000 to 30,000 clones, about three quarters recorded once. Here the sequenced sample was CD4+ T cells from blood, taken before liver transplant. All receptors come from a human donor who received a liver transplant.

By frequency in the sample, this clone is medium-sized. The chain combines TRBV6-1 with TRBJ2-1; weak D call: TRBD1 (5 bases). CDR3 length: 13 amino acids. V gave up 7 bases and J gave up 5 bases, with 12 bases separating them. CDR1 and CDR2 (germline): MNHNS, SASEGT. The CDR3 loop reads CASIMGQDNEQFF. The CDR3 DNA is TGTGCCAGCATAATGGGGCAGGACAATGAGCAGTTCTTC.

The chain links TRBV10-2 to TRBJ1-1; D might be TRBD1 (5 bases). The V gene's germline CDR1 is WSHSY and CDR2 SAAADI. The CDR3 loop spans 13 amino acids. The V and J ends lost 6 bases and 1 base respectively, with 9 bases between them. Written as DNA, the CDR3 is TGCGCCAGCAGCGCTGGGGCGAACACTGAAGCTTTCTTT. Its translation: CASSAGANTEAFF.

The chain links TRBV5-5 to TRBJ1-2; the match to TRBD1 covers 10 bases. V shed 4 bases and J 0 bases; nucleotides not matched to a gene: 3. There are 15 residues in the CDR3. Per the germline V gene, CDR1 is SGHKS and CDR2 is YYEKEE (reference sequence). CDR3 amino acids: CASSGGQGANYGYTF. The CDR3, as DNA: TGTGCCAGCAGCGGAGGACAGGGGGCTAACTATGGCTACACCTTC.

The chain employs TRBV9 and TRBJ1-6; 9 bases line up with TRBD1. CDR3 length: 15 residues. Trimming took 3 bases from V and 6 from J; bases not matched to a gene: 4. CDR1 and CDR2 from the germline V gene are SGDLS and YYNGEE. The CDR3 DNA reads TGTGCCAGCAGCGAAGGGACAGGGTCTAATTCACCCCTCCACTTT. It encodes CASSEGTGSNSPLHF. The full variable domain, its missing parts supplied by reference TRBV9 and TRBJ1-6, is DSGVTQTPKHLITATGQRVTLRCSPRSGDLSVYWYQQSLDQGLQFLIQYYNGEERAKGNILERFSAQQFPDLHSELNLSSLELGDSALYFCASSEGTGSNSPLHFGNGTRLTVT.

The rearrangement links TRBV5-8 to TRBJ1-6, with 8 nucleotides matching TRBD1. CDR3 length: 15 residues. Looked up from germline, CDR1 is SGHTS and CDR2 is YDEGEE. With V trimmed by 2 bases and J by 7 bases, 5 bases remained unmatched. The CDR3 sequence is CASSFPRQGNSPLHF. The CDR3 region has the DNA TGTGCCAGCAGCTTTCCAAGACAGGGGAATTCACCCCTCCACTTT.

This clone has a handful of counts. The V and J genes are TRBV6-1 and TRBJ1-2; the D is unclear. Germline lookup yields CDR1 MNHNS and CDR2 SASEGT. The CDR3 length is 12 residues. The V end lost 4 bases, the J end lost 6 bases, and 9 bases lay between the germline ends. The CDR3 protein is CASSGDKDGYTF. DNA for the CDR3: TGTGCCAGCAGTGGCGACAAGGATGGCTACACCTTC.

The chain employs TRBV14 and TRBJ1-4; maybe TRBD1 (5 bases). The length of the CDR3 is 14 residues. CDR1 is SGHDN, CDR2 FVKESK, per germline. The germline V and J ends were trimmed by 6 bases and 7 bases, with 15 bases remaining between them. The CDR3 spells CASSPRASSEKLFF. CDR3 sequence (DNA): TGTGCCAGCAGTCCCAGGGCTAGTAGTGAAAAACTGTTTTTT.

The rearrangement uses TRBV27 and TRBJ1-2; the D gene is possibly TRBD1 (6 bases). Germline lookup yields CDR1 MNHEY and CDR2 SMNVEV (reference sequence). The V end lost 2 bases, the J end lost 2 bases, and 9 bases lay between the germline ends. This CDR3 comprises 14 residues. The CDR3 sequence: CASSLRGGNYGYTF. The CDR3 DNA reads TGTGCCAGCAGTTTAAGGGGGGGAAACTATGGCTACACCTTC.

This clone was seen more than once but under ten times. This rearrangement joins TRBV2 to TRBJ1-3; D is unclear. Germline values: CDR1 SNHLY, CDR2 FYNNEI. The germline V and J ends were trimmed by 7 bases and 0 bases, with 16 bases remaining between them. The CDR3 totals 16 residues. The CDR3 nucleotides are TGTGCCAGCACTCCGGAGGGCATTGGCTCTGGAAACACCATATATTTT. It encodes CASTPEGIGSGNTIYF.

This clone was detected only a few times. The CDR3 bases are TGTGCCAGCGGAGTAGGCAGGAGCAATCAGCCCCAGCATTTT. It encodes CASGVGRSNQPQHF. The J gene is TRBJ1-5, the V gene TRBV2, with D unresolved. Germline CDR1 is SNHLY and CDR2 is FYNNEI. CDR3 length: 14 residues. The ends were cut back, 8 bases at V and 1 base at J, with 12 bases in the middle.

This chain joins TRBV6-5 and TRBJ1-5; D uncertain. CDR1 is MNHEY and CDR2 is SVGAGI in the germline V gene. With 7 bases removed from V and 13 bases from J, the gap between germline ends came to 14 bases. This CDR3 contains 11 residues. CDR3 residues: CASTDGSRQHF. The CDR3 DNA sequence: TGTGCCAGCACCGACGGGTCCCGACAGCATTTT.

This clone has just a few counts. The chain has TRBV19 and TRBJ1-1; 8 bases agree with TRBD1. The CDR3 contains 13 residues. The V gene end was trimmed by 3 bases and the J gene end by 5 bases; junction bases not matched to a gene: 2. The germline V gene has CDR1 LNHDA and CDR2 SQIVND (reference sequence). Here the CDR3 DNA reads TGTGCCAGTAGTATCAGGGGGCGGACTGAAGCTTTCTTT. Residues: CASSIRGRTEAFF.

The CDR3 DNA follows: TGTGCCACCAGCGGAACCGGGACTAGCGGGAATGAGCAGTTCTTC. Amino acids: CATSGTGTSGNEQFF. The chain employs TRBV15 and TRBJ2-1; 12 bases map to TRBD2. CDR1 LNHNV and CDR2 YYDKDF come from the germline V gene (reference sequence). With 5 bases clipped from V and 7 bases from J, the junction kept 6 bases outside the gene matches. CDR3 length: 15 amino acids.

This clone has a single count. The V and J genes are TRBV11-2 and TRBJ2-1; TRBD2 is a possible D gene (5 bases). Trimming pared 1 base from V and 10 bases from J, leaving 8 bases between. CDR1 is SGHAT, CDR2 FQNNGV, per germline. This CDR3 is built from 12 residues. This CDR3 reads CASSLAGNEQFF. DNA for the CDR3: TGTGCCAGCAGCTTAGCGGGGAACGAGCAGTTCTTC.

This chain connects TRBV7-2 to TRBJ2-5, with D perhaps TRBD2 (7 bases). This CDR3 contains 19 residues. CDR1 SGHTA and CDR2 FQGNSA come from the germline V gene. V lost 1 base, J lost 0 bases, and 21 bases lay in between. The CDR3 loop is CASSLGRELLRGYQETQYF. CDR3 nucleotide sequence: TGTGCCAGCAGCTTAGGGCGGGAGCTCCTAAGGGGGTACCAAGAGACCCAGTACTTC.

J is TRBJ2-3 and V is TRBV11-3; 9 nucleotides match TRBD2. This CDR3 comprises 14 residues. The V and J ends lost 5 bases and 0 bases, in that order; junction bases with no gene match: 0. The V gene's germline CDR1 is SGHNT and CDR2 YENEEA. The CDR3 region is CASSAGGSTDTQYF. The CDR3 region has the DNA TGTGCCAGCAGCGCGGGAGGGAGCACAGATACGCAGTATTTT. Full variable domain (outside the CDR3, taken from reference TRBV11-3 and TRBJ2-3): EAGVVQSPRYKIIEKKQPVAFWCNPISGHNTLYWYLQNLGQGPELLIRYENEEAVDDSQLPKDRFSAERLKGVDSTLKIQPAELGDSAVYLCASSAGGSTDTQYFGPGTRLTVL.

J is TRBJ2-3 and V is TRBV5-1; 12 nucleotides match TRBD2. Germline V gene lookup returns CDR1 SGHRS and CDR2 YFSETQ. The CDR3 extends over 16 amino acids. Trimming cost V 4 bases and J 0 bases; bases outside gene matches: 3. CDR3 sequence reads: CASSTGLAGSTDTQYF. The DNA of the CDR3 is TGCGCCAGCAGCACCGGACTAGCGGGAAGCACAGATACGCAGTATTTT.

This chain's CDR3 is CASSYSNGRARNEQFF. DNA of the CDR3: TGTGCCAGCAGTTACTCGAACGGGAGGGCCCGCAATGAGCAGTTCTTC. The V and J genes are TRBV6-6 and TRBJ2-1, with TRBD2 identical over 8 bases. Germline V gene data show CDR1 as MNHNY and CDR2 as SVGAGI (reference sequence). The CDR3 totals 16 residues. V gave up 0 bases and J gave up 6 bases; unmatched junction bases: 7.

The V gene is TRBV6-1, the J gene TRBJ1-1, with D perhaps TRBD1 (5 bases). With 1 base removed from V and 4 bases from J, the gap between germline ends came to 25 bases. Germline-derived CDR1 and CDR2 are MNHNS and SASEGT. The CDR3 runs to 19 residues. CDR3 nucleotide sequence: TGTGCCAGCAGTGAAGGGCGGGGACGGGGGAGTGGACGGGGCACTGAAGCTTTCTTT. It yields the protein CASSEGRGRGSGRGTEAFF.

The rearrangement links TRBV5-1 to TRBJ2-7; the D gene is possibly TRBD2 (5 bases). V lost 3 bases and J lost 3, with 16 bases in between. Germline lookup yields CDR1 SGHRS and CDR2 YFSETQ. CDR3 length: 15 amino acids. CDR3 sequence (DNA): TGCGCCAGCAGCTCTGAAGGGTACGAGGGCTACGAGCAGTACTTC. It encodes CASSSEGYEGYEQYF.

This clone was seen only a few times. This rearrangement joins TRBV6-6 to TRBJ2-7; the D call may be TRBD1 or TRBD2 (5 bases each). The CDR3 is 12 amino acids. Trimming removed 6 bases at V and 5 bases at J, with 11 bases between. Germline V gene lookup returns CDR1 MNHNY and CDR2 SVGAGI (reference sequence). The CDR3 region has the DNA TGTGCCAGCAGCGGGACGGCCCACGAGCAGTACTTC. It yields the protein CASSGTAHEQYF.

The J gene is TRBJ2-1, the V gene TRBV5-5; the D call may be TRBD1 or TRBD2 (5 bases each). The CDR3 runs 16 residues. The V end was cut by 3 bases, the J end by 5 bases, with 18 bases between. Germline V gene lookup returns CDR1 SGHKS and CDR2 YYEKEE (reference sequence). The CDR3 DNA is TGTGCCAGCAGCTCGGGGCAGATGTTGCACGACAATGAGCAGTTCTTC. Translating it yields CASSSGQMLHDNEQFF.

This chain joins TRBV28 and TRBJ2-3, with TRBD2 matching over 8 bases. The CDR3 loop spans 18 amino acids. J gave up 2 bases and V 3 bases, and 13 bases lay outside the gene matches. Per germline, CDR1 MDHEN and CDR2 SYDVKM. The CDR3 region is CASSFGAYGGGPTDTQYF. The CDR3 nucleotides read TGTGCCAGCAGTTTCGGGGCATATGGCGGGGGGCCCACAGATACGCAGTATTTT.

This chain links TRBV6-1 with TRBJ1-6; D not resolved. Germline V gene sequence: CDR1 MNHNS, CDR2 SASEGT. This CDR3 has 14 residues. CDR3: CVVGRSTYNSPLHF. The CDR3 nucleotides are TGTGTAGTCGGACGTTCTACCTATAATTCACCCCTCCACTTT.

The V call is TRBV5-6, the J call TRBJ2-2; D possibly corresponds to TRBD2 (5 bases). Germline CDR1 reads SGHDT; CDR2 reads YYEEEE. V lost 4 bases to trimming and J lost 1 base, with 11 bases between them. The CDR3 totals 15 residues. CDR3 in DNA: TGTGCCAGCAGCGCACGCGGAGGGAACACCGGGGAGCTGTTTTTT. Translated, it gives CASSARGGNTGELFF.

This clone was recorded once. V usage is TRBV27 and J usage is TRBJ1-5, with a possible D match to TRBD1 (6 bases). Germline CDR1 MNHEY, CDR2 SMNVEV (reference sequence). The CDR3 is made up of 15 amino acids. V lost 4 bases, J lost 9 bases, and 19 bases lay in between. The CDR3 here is CASSSTGTFGGPQHF. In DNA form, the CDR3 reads TGTGCCAGCAGTTCCACAGGGACATTCGGTGGGCCCCAGCATTTT.

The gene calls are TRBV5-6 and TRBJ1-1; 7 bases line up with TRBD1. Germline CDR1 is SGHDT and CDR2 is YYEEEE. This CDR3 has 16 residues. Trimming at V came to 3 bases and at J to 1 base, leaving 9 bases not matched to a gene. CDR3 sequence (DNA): TGTGCCAGCAGCTCAACTCCGGGACAGACGAACACTGAAGCTTTCTTT. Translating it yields CASSSTPGQTNTEAFF.